Included here is one T cell receptor beta chain sequence, with context. Its antigen is as yet unknown. The sample is drawn from a study of vaccination effects on CD4 cells after COVID-19. For the study at large: Participants got two doses of BNT162b2 or mRNA-1273 vaccine.

Clones were read by immunoSEQ multiplex PCR, and TCRdb kept only the in-frame ones, dropping some. The sample shows 20,000 or so clones, around three quarters of them seen only once. Antigen-specific CD4+ T cells were expanded with viral peptide pools in the ViraFEST assay before sequencing. Subsequent to a culture period of under twelve days, CD4+ T cells were isolated. Vaccinated participants had no history of SARS-CoV-2 infection and tested negative for nucleocapsid antibodies. The researchers cultured approximately 2.1 million PBMC per well with about 10 IU/ml IL-2 and 8 to 10 ug/ml peptides. The study's findings and limits: In the late period after vaccination, infection- and vaccine-induced clones contracted markedly. Vaccine-induced clones in healthy vaccinees cross-reacted with common cold coronaviruses in only 1 of 255 cases.

The CDR3 extends over 14 amino acids. The germline V and J ends were trimmed by 2 bases and 3 bases, with 11 bases remaining between them. Germline loops: CDR1 SGHRS, CDR2 YFSETQ. The material was CD4+ T cells from PBMCs cultured with HCoV-NL63 spike peptides, obtained before COVID-19 vaccination. The V and J genes are TRBV5-1 and TRBJ1-1; tentative D call: TRBD1 (5 bases). This receptor was identified in a human donor who received a COVID-19 vaccine. The CDR3 sequence is CASSLSGGDTEAFF. The CDR3 coding sequence is TGCGCCAGCAGCTTAAGCGGGGGGGACACTGAAGCTTTCTTT.